This T cell receptor (beta chain) was observed in a study of OX40 agonist ivuxolimab in advanced cancers. In the study overall: A male proportion of 82.7% was recorded, with mean age around 55 years and range roughly 23 to 79. The study, taken as a whole, reports: Expanded peripheral T cell antigen specificity was not determined.

Looked up from germline, CDR1 is KGHSH and CDR2 is LQKENI. CDR3 length equals 15 residues. V lost 3 bases to trimming and J lost 1 base, with 12 bases between them. Assay used: immunoSEQ multiplex PCR; TCRdb lists only in-frame clones, some missing. The sample records tens of thousands of clones, 75% to 85% being singletons. This clone was observed a handful of times. What it binds is unknown. The chain joins TRBV18 to TRBJ1-1; D not certain. The receptor was derived from an adult with an advanced solid tumor such as melanoma, head and neck, liver or kidney cancer. The material was CD4+ or CD8+ T cells sorted from blood, obtained in a trial of the OX40 agonist ivuxolimab. In DNA, the CDR3 is TGTGCCAGCTCACCCACCCGAGCCGCGAACACTGAAGCTTTCTTT. It yields the protein CASSPTRAANTEAFF.